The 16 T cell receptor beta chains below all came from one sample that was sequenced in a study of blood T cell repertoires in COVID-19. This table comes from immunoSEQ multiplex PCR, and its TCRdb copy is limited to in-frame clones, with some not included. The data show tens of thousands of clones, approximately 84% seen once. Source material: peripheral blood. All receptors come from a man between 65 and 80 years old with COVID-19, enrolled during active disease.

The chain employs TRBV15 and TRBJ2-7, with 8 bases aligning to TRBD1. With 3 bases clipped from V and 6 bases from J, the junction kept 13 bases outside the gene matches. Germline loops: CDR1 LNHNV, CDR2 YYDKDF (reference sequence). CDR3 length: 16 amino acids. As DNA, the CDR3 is TGTGCCACCAGCAGCCCGGACAGGGTTCCCAGGGGCGAGCAGTACTTC. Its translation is CATSSPDRVPRGEQYF. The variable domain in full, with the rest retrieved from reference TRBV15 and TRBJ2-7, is DAMVIQNPRYQVTQFGKPVTLSCSQTLNHNVMYWYQQKSSQAPKLLFHYYDKDFNNEADTPDNFQSRRPNTSFCFLDIRSPGLGDTAMYLCATSSPDRVPRGEQYFGPGTRLTVT.

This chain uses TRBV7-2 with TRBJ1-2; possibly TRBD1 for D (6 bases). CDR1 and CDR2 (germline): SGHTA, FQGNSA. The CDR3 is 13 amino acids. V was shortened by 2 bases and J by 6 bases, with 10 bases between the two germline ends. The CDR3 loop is CASSLTGLDGYTF. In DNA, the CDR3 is TGTGCCAGCAGCTTAACAGGGTTAGATGGCTACACCTTC.

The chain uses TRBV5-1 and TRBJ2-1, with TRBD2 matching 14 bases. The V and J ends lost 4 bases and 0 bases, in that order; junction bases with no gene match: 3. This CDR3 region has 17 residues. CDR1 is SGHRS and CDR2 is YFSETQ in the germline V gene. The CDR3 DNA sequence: TGCGCCAGCAGCATGGGGACTAGCGGGAGCTCCTACAATGAGCAGTTCTTC. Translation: CASSMGTSGSSYNEQFF.

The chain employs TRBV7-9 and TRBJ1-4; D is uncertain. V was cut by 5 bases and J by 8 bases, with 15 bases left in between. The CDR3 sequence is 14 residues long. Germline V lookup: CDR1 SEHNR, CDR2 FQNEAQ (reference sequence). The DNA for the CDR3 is TGTGCCAGCAGCCCCAGTCAGGAAAACGAAAAACTGTTTTTT. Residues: CASSPSQENEKLFF.

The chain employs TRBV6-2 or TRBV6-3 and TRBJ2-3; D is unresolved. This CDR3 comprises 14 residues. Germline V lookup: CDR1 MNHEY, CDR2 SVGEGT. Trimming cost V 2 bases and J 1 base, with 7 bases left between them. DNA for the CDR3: TGTGCCAGCAGTTACGTAGAGCGCACAGATACGCAGTATTTT. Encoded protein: CASSYVERTDTQYF.

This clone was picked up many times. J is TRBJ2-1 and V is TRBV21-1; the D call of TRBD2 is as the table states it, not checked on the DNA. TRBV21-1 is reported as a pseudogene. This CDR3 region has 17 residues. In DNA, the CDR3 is TGTGCCAGCAGCACAAACGGGGAGGGGAGCTCCTACAATGAGCAGTTCTTC. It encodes CASSTNGEGSSYNEQFF.

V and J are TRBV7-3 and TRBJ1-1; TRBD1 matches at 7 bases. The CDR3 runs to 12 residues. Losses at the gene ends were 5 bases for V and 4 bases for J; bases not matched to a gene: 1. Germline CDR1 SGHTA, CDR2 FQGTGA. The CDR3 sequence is CASSPGGTEAFF. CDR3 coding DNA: TGTGCCAGCAGCCCAGGGGGCACTGAAGCTTTCTTT.

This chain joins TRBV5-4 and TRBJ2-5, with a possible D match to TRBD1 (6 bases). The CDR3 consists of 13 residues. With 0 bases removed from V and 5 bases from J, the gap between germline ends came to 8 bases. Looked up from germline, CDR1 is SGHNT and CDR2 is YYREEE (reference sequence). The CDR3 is CASSLDRVETQYF. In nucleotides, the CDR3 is TGTGCCAGCAGCTTGGACAGGGTGGAGACCCAGTACTTC.

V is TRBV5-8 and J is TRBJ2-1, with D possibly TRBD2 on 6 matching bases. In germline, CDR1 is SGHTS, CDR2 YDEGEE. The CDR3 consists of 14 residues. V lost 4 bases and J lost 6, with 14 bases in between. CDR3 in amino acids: CASSREPSVNEQFF. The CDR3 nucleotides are TGTGCCAGCAGCCGAGAACCTAGCGTCAATGAGCAGTTCTTC.

Here the CDR3 DNA reads TGTGCCAGCAGGGGACAGGGGGATCAGCCCCAGCATTTT. This encodes CASRGQGDQPQHF. The chain recombines TRBV28 with TRBJ1-5; 11 bases match TRBD1. Losses at the gene ends were 6 bases for V and 5 bases for J; bases not matched to a gene: 0. Germline assignment: CDR1 MDHEN and CDR2 SYDVKM. The CDR3 has 13 residues.

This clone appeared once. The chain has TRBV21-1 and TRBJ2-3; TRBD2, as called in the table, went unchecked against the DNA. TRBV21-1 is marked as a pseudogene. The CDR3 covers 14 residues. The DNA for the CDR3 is TGTGCCAGCAGCAGCTACTCTAGCTCCGATACGCAGTATTTT. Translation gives CASSSYSSSDTQYF.

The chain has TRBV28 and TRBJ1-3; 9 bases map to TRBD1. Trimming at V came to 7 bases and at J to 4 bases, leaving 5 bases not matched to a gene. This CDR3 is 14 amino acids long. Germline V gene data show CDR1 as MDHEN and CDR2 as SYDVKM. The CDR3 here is CASTGTGTGNTIYF. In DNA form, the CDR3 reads TGTGCCAGCACTGGGACAGGGACGGGAAACACCATATATTTT.

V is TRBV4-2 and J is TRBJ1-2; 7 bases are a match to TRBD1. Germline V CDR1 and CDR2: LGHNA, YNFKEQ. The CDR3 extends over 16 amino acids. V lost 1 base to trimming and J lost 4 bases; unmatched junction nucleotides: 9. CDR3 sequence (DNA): TGTGCCAGCAGCCAAGTGGGGACAGCCCTTCCCTATGGCTACACCTTC. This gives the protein CASSQVGTALPYGYTF.

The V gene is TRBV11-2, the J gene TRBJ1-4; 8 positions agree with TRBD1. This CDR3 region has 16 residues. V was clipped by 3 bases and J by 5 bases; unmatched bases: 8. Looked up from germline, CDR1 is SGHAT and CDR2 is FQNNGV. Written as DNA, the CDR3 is TGTGCCAGCAGCTTTCTGGCAGGGGGCTTCAATGAAAAACTGTTTTTT. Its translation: CASSFLAGGFNEKLFF.

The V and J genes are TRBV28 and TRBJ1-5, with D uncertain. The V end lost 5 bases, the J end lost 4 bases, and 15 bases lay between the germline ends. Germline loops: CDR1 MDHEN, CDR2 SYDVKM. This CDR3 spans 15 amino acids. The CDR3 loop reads CASSPPSTGNQPQHF. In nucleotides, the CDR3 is TGTGCCAGCAGTCCTCCCTCGACGGGTAATCAGCCCCAGCATTTT.

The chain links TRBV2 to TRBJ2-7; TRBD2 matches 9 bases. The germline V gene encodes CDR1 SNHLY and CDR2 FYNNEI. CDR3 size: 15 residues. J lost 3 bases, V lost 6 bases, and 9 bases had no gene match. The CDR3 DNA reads TGTGCCAGCAGAGGCGGTCTAGCGGGATTCTACGAGCAGTACTTC. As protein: CASRGGLAGFYEQYF.